The 20 T cell receptor beta chains in this list originate from one sample, sequenced in a study of blood T cell repertoires in COVID-19. TCRdb's copy holds only in-frame clones and misses some; the assay was immunoSEQ multiplex PCR. The sample lists more than 400,000 clones, roughly 91% occurring once. Sequenced input: PBMCs or T cells enriched from blood (not recorded which). Receptors originate from a man younger than 35 who had recovered from COVID-19.

The rearrangement uses TRBV25-1 and TRBJ1-1; D might be TRBD1 (5 bases). Germline assignment: CDR1 MGHDK and CDR2 SYGVNS. CDR3 length equals 14 residues. V was clipped by 2 bases and J by 4 bases, with 11 bases between them. CDR3 residues: CASSEGATGTEAFF. CDR3 sequence (DNA): TGTGCCAGCAGTGAAGGGGCAACGGGCACTGAAGCTTTCTTT.

The rearrangement uses TRBV7-3 and TRBJ2-3; the match to TRBD1 covers 9 bases. Unmatched junction bases numbered 6, after V lost 5 bases and J lost 3 bases. The length of the CDR3 is 15 residues. CDR1 and CDR2 from the germline V gene are SGHTA and FQGTGA. The CDR3 reads CASSPGTGLTDTQYF. The CDR3 DNA sequence: TGTGCCAGCAGCCCTGGGACAGGGCTAACAGATACGCAGTATTTT.

The chain links TRBV30 to TRBJ1-2; weak D call: TRBD1 (6 bases). The V and J ends lost 5 bases and 6 bases respectively, with 16 bases between them. The CDR3 extends over 13 amino acids. Germline values: CDR1 GTSNPN, CDR2 SVGIG (reference sequence). CDR3 DNA: TGTGCCTGGGGTACCACAGGGAGGGATGGCTACACCTTC. Translating gives CAWGTTGRDGYTF.

The V gene is TRBV5-1, the J gene TRBJ1-3, with D possibly matching TRBD1 (6 bases). The V end was cut by 4 bases, the J end by 4 bases, with 12 bases between. The CDR3 covers 14 residues. In germline, CDR1 is SGHRS, CDR2 YFSETQ. The CDR3 DNA sequence: TGCGCCAGCAGCCCAACAGGGCTAGGAAACACCATATATTTT. Protein sequence: CASSPTGLGNTIYF.

The chain is built from TRBV28 and TRBJ1-2; 11 bases are shared with TRBD1. There are 14 residues in the CDR3. The germline V gene has CDR1 MDHEN and CDR2 SYDVKM. V shed 6 bases and J 7 bases; nucleotides not matched to a gene: 7. CDR3 nucleotides: TGTGCCAGCAGGCGTGGGACAGGGGGTCGTGGCTACACCTTC. It translates to CASRRGTGGRGYTF.

The chain joins TRBV7-8 to TRBJ2-1, with 16 bases matching TRBD2. CDR3 length equals 24 residues. J lost 8 bases, V lost 5 bases, and 30 bases had no gene match. CDR1 is SGHVS and CDR2 is FQNEAQ in the germline V gene. CDR3 region: CASSPNHRDRGLAGGPEVLDEQFF. The CDR3 DNA follows: TGTGCCAGCAGCCCAAACCATCGGGACAGGGGACTAGCGGGAGGGCCCGAAGTACTCGATGAGCAGTTCTTC.

The rearrangement uses TRBV30 and TRBJ1-1; 7 nucleotides match TRBD1. The trim removed 3 bases at V and 1 base at J, leaving 2 bases unmatched. The CDR3 is 13 amino acids. Germline values: CDR1 GTSNPN, CDR2 SVGIG (reference sequence). The CDR3 DNA reads as TGTGCCTGGAGGCGGACAGGGAACACTGAAGCTTTCTTT. This translates into CAWRRTGNTEAFF.

The J gene is TRBJ2-3, the V gene TRBV7-2, with 16 bases matching TRBD2. CDR1 and CDR2 from the germline V gene are SGHTA and FQGNSA. The CDR3 is 16 residues long. V shed 6 bases, J shed 6 bases, and the junction held 6 bases outside the gene matches. DNA for the CDR3: TGTGCCAGCAGGGCGTGGGGACTAGCGGGAGGGGATACGCAGTATTTT. Protein sequence: CASRAWGLAGGDTQYF.

V is TRBV27 and J is TRBJ1-6, with D tentatively TRBD1 (5 bases). The germline CDR1 and CDR2 sequences are MNHEY and SMNVEV (reference sequence). Trimming shortened V by 1 base and J by 10 bases, and 14 bases separated the two germline ends. The CDR3 extends over 15 amino acids. The CDR3 DNA reads as TGTGCCAGCAGTTTATTCGGCAGGGAGGCGTCACCCCTCCACTTT. Protein sequence: CASSLFGREASPLHF.

This clone was recorded once. CDR3 DNA sequence: TGTGCCAGCAGCCCCCAGGGGGGATTATATAATTCACCCCTCCACTTT. Protein: CASSPQGGLYNSPLHF. The gene calls are TRBV7-2 and TRBJ1-6; TRBD1 matches 7 bases. Germline V gives CDR1 SGHTA, CDR2 FQGNSA. The CDR3 has 16 amino acids. V shed 5 bases, J shed 4 bases, and the junction held 8 bases outside the gene matches.

The V gene is TRBV7-2, the J gene TRBJ2-7; 8 positions match TRBD2. CDR1 and CDR2 (germline): SGHTA, FQGNSA. This CDR3 contains 14 residues. Trimming at V came to 5 bases and at J to 1 base, leaving 4 bases not matched to a gene. Written as DNA, the CDR3 is TGTGCCAGCAGCCGGGGGGGAGATTCCTACGAGCAGTACTTC. Protein product: CASSRGGDSYEQYF.

This clone was recorded only once. The rearrangement links TRBV10-3 to TRBJ2-2, with 10 bases lining up with TRBD1. The CDR3 loop spans 16 amino acids. Germline CDR1 and CDR2: ENHRY and SYGVKD. The ends lost 6 bases at V and 5 bases at J; junction bases unmatched: 9. CDR3 residues: CAIRTGTGVGTGELFF. The DNA of the CDR3 is TGTGCCATCAGAACCGGGACAGGGGTTGGGACCGGGGAGCTGTTTTTT.

V usage is TRBV19 and J usage is TRBJ1-6; 8 bases align to TRBD1. The CDR3 spans 17 residues. V lost 1 base and J lost 7; bases outside the gene matches: 9. Germline V gene sequence: CDR1 LNHDA, CDR2 SQIVND (reference sequence). CDR3: CASSIGRQGTGNSPLHF. The CDR3 DNA sequence: TGTGCCAGTAGTATAGGCCGACAGGGGACGGGGAATTCACCCCTCCACTTT.

The chain is built from TRBV28 and TRBJ1-6; 7 nucleotides line up with TRBD1. Per germline, CDR1 MDHEN and CDR2 SYDVKM. The CDR3 extends over 14 amino acids. The ends lost 8 bases at V and 6 bases at J; junction bases unmatched: 7. Here the CDR3 DNA reads TGTGCCAGCCTCCGGACAGGCTTTAATTCACCCCTCCACTTT. It yields the protein CASLRTGFNSPLHF.

V gene TRBV4-1 combines with J gene TRBJ2-2; 7 nucleotides match TRBD2. From germline, CDR1 is MGHRA and CDR2 YSYEKL. The CDR3 consists of 17 residues. V gave up 2 bases and J gave up 5 bases; unmatched junction bases: 11. This chain's CDR3 is CASSQLAASAGTGELFF. The DNA for the CDR3 is TGCGCCAGCAGCCAACTAGCGGCCTCGGCAGGGACCGGGGAGCTGTTTTTT.

The V and J genes are TRBV5-1 and TRBJ1-5; D gene ambiguous. V dropped 5 bases and J dropped 0 bases, with 6 bases sitting between them. The CDR3 covers 13 residues. Looked up from germline, CDR1 is SGHRS and CDR2 is YFSETQ. The CDR3 sequence is CASRNYSNQPQHF. The CDR3 DNA reads TGCGCCAGCAGAAACTATAGCAATCAGCCCCAGCATTTT.

This chain links TRBV21-1 with TRBJ2-5; the table's D call, TRBD1, was not checked against the DNA. TRBV21-1 is classified as a pseudogene. The CDR3 loop spans 14 amino acids. The CDR3 DNA sequence: TGTGCCAGCAGCAACGGGCAGGGGGAGGAGACCCAGTACTTC. As protein: CASSNGQGEETQYF.

This clone has just one count. This rearrangement joins TRBV18 to TRBJ1-6; D possibly corresponds to TRBD1 (5 bases). The length of the CDR3 is 18 residues. Germline values: CDR1 KGHSH, CDR2 LQKENI. V dropped 6 bases and J dropped 0 bases, with 18 bases sitting between them. CDR3 amino acids: CASSPWGRQSSYNSPLHF. CDR3 bases: TGTGCCAGCTCCCCGTGGGGCAGGCAGAGCTCCTATAATTCACCCCTCCACTTT.

The chain employs TRBV19 and TRBJ1-1; the D is unclear. CDR3 length: 11 amino acids. Deletions cut 4 bases from V and 9 bases from J, with 9 bases between. Germline lookup yields CDR1 LNHDA and CDR2 SQIVND (reference sequence). Here the CDR3 reads CASSTPTQAFF. CDR3 sequence (DNA): TGTGCCAGTAGTACGCCTACCCAAGCTTTCTTT.

The J gene is TRBJ1-1, the V gene TRBV7-3, with no clear D. This CDR3 is built from 13 residues. Germline values: CDR1 SGHTA, CDR2 FQGTGA. V was shortened by 2 bases and J by 6 bases, with 10 bases between the two germline ends. The CDR3 DNA reads as TGTGCCAGCAGCTTAGGGGAGAGGGCTGAAGCTTTCTTT. It is translated as CASSLGERAEAFF. The complete variable domain, with remaining parts taken from reference TRBV7-3 and TRBJ1-1, reads GAGVSQTPSNKVTEKGKYVELRCDPISGHTALYWYRQSLGQGPEFLIYFQGTGAADDSGLPNDRFFAVRPEGSVSTLKIQRTERGDSAVYLCASSLGERAEAFFGQGTRLTVV.